What follows describes a single TCR beta chain. Its target is unknown. A single base separates this from a much larger clone, so it may be a read error. A minimum of 6 million PBMCs was isolated per sample. CDR3 length equals 14 residues. From germline, CDR1 is MNHNY and CDR2 SVGAGI (reference sequence). Trimming stripped 8 bases from V and 2 bases from J, with 14 bases between. A second roughly 7 to 12 cycle PCR used barcoded and J-beta primers. Sequencing of every sample gave 3 million or more CDR3-containing paired-end reads. Each CDR3 protein gets one entry after TCRdb re-called the 5' RACE reads with MiXCR. This sample has hundreds of thousands of distinct CDR3 sequences; around 30% occur once, and the top ten carry 17%. This sample stems from a study of blood T cells in healthy people across ages. Study-level background: With template switching, about one barcoded beta molecule was captured per two T cells.

General observations from the study: Higher diversity, along with more naive CD4+ cells, distinguished long-lived donors from aged donors.

The TCR comes from a woman of 80 years or more in good health. This chain links TRBV6-6 with TRBJ2-3; the D gene could be TRBD1 or TRBD2 (6 bases each). Sequenced: blood. In DNA, the CDR3 is TGTGCCAGCCGGAGGGGGACGCTCACAGATACGCAGTATTTT. Its protein product is CASRRGTLTDTQYF.